What follows are 28 T cell receptor beta chains derived from one specimen sequenced in a study of PD-1 blockade in classical Hodgkin lymphoma. Using immunoSEQ multiplex PCR, the repertoire was profiled, and TCRdb retains in-frame clones only, with some absent. The repertoire has about 47,000 clones, approximately 80% of them found once; the top ten carry 19%. The time point is: cycle 4 day 1 (C4D1), after six to seven weeks of nivolumab. Brentuximab vedotin exposure varied, and every patient relapsed after autologous stem cell transplantation. The material was peripheral blood mononuclear cells (PBMCs), obtained before the fourth cycle of nivolumab. These receptors were obtained from a human donor with classical Hodgkin lymphoma.

V is TRBV5-6 and J is TRBJ1-1; 9 bases fit TRBD1. Per the germline V gene, CDR1 is SGHDT and CDR2 is YYEEEE. The CDR3 has 16 residues. Losses at the gene ends were 3 bases for V and 3 bases for J; bases not matched to a gene: 9. The CDR3 is CASSWGTGSMDTEAFF. Written as DNA, the CDR3 is TGTGCCAGCAGCTGGGGGACAGGGAGTATGGACACTGAAGCTTTCTTT.

The chain links TRBV5-4 to TRBJ2-5, with 9 bases identical to TRBD1. The CDR3 spans 17 residues. CDR1 and CDR2 (germline): SGHNT, YYREEE (reference sequence). V was pared by 4 bases and J by 2 bases, with 12 bases of the junction left unmatched. CDR3 sequence: CASSQGAGTGPQETQYF. The CDR3 nucleotides are TGTGCCAGCAGCCAAGGAGCCGGGACAGGGCCTCAAGAGACCCAGTACTTC.

This rearrangement joins TRBV6-1 to TRBJ1-2; 8 bases are shared with TRBD1. The germline gives CDR1 MNHNS, CDR2 SASEGT. V dropped 5 bases and J dropped 5; count of bases not matched to a gene: 4. The CDR3 covers 13 residues. The CDR3 DNA reads TGTGCCAGCAGTCCGGACAGGGCGTATGGCTACACCTTC. Its protein product is CASSPDRAYGYTF.

J is TRBJ1-4 and V is TRBV5-1, with 8 bases matching TRBD1. There are 18 residues in the CDR3. Germline CDR1 SGHRS, CDR2 YFSETQ. V lost 1 base, J lost 3 bases, and 11 bases stayed unmatched. The CDR3 spells CASSLSSTGAWANEKLFF. CDR3 sequence (DNA): TGCGCCAGCAGCTTGAGCTCGACAGGGGCTTGGGCTAATGAAAAACTGTTTTTT.

Comment on this clone: The same CDR3 also results from other DNA sequences found in this sample. This chain uses TRBV7-2 with TRBJ1-4, with D possibly being TRBD1 (5 bases). The CDR3 spans 15 residues. The V end was cut by 6 bases, the J end by 0 bases, with 11 bases between. The germline CDR1 and CDR2 sequences are SGHTA and FQGNSA. The CDR3 DNA reads TGTGCCAGCAGTCCAGGGAGTGCAACTAATGAAAAACTGTTTTTT. The encoded protein is CASSPGSATNEKLFF.

The chain links TRBV6-5 to TRBJ1-2; a weak D match, TRBD1 (6 bases). Trimming left V 2 bases short and J 3 bases short, with 10 bases between. Germline V gene sequence: CDR1 MNHEY, CDR2 SVGAGI. The CDR3 spans 14 residues. The CDR3 here is CASSYTHRDYGYTF. DNA for the CDR3: TGTGCCAGCAGTTACACCCACAGGGACTATGGCTACACCTTC.

Note on this clone: Other DNA sequences in this specimen translate into the identical CDR3. The V call is TRBV15, the J call TRBJ1-2; D unclear. From germline, CDR1 is LNHNV and CDR2 YYDKDF (reference sequence). The CDR3 runs 13 residues. Trimming stripped 3 bases from V and 1 base from J, with 6 bases between. The CDR3 region has the DNA TGTGCCACCAGCAGGGCGGATAACTATGGCTACACCTTC. Its protein is CATSRADNYGYTF.

This rearrangement joins TRBV7-2 to TRBJ1-5, with a weak D call TRBD1 (6 bases). CDR3 length: 16 amino acids. Germline V CDR1 and CDR2: SGHTA, FQGNSA. Trimming stripped 7 bases from V and 0 bases from J, with 16 bases between. The CDR3 spells CASTWQGRFSNQPQHF. The CDR3 DNA sequence: TGTGCCAGCACGTGGCAGGGGAGATTTAGCAATCAGCCCCAGCATTTT.

This chain joins TRBV13 and TRBJ2-7, with D possibly matching TRBD1 (6 bases). Looked up from germline, CDR1 is PRHDT and CDR2 is FYEKMQ (reference sequence). The CDR3 contains 14 residues. With 1 base removed from V and 7 bases from J, the gap between germline ends came to 14 bases. The CDR3: CASSLESGAGEQYF. DNA for the CDR3: TGTGCCAGCAGCTTAGAATCAGGGGCTGGGGAGCAGTACTTC.

J is TRBJ2-4 and V is TRBV28, with D possibly being TRBD2 (5 bases). Deletions cut 4 bases from V and 6 bases from J, with 13 bases between. The CDR3 has 14 residues. Germline V gives CDR1 MDHEN, CDR2 SYDVKM. The CDR3 is CASSYGPAGNIQYF. In DNA, the CDR3 is TGTGCCAGCAGTTACGGTCCCGCGGGAAACATTCAGTACTTC.

The chain joins TRBV28 to TRBJ2-1, with D unclear. Per germline, CDR1 MDHEN and CDR2 SYDVKM. This CDR3 region has 12 residues. Trimming cost V 7 bases and J 11 bases, with 15 bases left between them. CDR3 nucleotides: TGTGCCAGCATGCCTCAGGTGGGGAAGCAGTTCTTC. Encoded protein: CASMPQVGKQFF. The variable domain in full, with the rest retrieved from reference TRBV28 and TRBJ2-1, is DVKVTQSSRYLVKRTGEKVFLECVQDMDHENMFWYRQDPGLGLRLIYFSYDVKMKEKGDIPEGYSVSREKKERFSLILESASTNQTSMYLCASMPQVGKQFFGPGTRLTVL.

In regard to this clone: Different DNA sequences within this sample yield the same CDR3. V gene TRBV6-6 combines with J gene TRBJ1-4; D not resolved. CDR1 and CDR2 (germline): MNHNY, SVGAGI (reference sequence). The CDR3 runs to 15 residues. Trimming removed 0 bases at V and 5 bases at J, with 10 bases between. The CDR3 is CASSYSGPTNEKLFF. The CDR3 DNA follows: TGTGCCAGCAGTTACTCTGGGCCGACAAATGAAAAACTGTTTTTT.

This rearrangement joins TRBV11-2 to TRBJ1-1; D gene ambiguous. The CDR3 spans 13 residues. Germline CDR1 SGHAT, CDR2 FQNNGV. V lost 4 bases and J lost 1, with 7 bases in between. CDR3 in DNA: TGTGCCAGCAGCTCCTACGGGAACACTGAAGCTTTCTTT. Residues: CASSSYGNTEAFF.

The chain employs TRBV7-2 and TRBJ1-5; D is ambiguous. With 1 base removed from V and 1 base from J, the gap between germline ends came to 8 bases. The CDR3 length is 15 residues. Germline V gene sequence: CDR1 SGHTA, CDR2 FQGNSA. The CDR3 bases are TGTGCCAGCAGCTTAGGGTCGCTAAGCAATCAGCCCCAGCATTTT. Translation: CASSLGSLSNQPQHF.

By sample share, this clone is medium-sized (0.01 to 0.1%). This chain uses TRBV27 with TRBJ2-5; 7 bases line up with TRBD1. The ends lost 5 bases at V and 0 bases at J; junction bases unmatched: 6. This CDR3 is built from 15 residues. Germline lookup yields CDR1 MNHEY and CDR2 SMNVEV (reference sequence). CDR3 loop: CASSPGQSYQETQYF. As DNA, the CDR3 is TGTGCCAGCAGTCCGGGACAGTCGTACCAAGAGACCCAGTACTTC.

The V and J genes are TRBV30 and TRBJ1-2; 11 bases fit TRBD1. Germline trimming cut 0 bases from V and 6 bases from J; bases unmatched to any gene: 6. Germline lookup yields CDR1 GTSNPN and CDR2 SVGIG (reference sequence). The CDR3 totals 15 residues. CDR3 coding DNA: TGTGCCTGGAGTGTAGGGGGGACAGGGGGACATGGCTACACCTTC. Amino acids: CAWSVGGTGGHGYTF.

The V gene is TRBV4-3, the J gene TRBJ2-5; 11 positions agree with TRBD1. This CDR3 comprises 19 residues. V was clipped by 1 base and J by 0 bases; unmatched bases: 10. From germline, CDR1 is LGHNA and CDR2 YSLEER. The CDR3 DNA follows: TGCGCCAGCAGCCAAGGCTGGACAGGGGGCCATAACTACCAAGAGACCCAGTACTTC. Its protein is CASSQGWTGGHNYQETQYF.

The chain combines TRBV7-9 with TRBJ1-3, with D tentatively TRBD1 (6 bases). CDR3 length equals 14 residues. CDR1 and CDR2 (germline): SEHNR, FQNEAQ (reference sequence). V was cut by 10 bases and J by 2 bases, with 15 bases left in between. CDR3 amino acids: CATLLTGAGNTIYF. CDR3 DNA sequence: TGTGCCACCCTCCTGACAGGCGCTGGAAACACCATATATTTT.

The CDR3 sequence is CASSFGTTESYEQYF. The CDR3 coding sequence is TGCGCCAGCAGCTTCGGGACAACCGAATCCTACGAGCAGTACTTC. V usage is TRBV4-3 and J usage is TRBJ2-7, with D tentatively TRBD1 (6 bases). The CDR3 consists of 15 residues. The germline V gene has CDR1 LGHNA and CDR2 YSLEER. Trimming stripped 5 bases from V and 1 base from J, with 15 bases between.

This chain uses TRBV5-1 with TRBJ2-1; D gene uncertain. V shed 4 bases and J shed 8 bases, with 7 bases lying between them. CDR3 length equals 11 residues. The germline V gene encodes CDR1 SGHRS and CDR2 YFSETQ. The CDR3 coding sequence is TGCGCCAGCAGCCTAGTTGATGAGCAGTTCTTC. Its protein product is CASSLVDEQFF.

A few counts support this clone. The gene calls are TRBV2 and TRBJ1-6; D gene uncertain. The V end was cut by 6 bases, the J end by 0 bases, with 9 bases between. The V gene's germline CDR1 is SNHLY and CDR2 FYNNEI. The CDR3 has 15 residues. The CDR3 spells CASRERSSYNSPLHF. The CDR3, as DNA: TGTGCCAGCAGGGAAAGGAGCTCCTATAATTCACCCCTCCACTTT.

The V and J genes are TRBV29-1 and TRBJ1-3, with D possibly TRBD1 on 6 matching bases. Germline V CDR1 and CDR2: SQVTM, ANQGSEA. This CDR3 has 14 residues. The ends were cut back, 4 bases at V and 3 bases at J, with 13 bases in the middle. The CDR3 here is CSVVVGALGNTIYF. The CDR3 DNA follows: TGCAGCGTTGTAGTGGGGGCGCTTGGAAACACCATATATTTT.

The CDR3 loop reads CASSLGTAFRDTIYF. The DNA of the CDR3 is TGTGCCAGCAGCTTAGGGACAGCGTTCCGAGACACCATATATTTT. The chain joins TRBV5-6 to TRBJ1-3; 7 bases agree with TRBD1. V was clipped by 2 bases and J by 8 bases; unmatched bases: 10. This CDR3 has 15 residues. Germline assignment: CDR1 SGHDT and CDR2 YYEEEE. The variable domain in full, with the rest retrieved from reference TRBV5-6 and TRBJ1-3, is DAGVTQSPTHLIKTRGQQVTLRCSPKSGHDTVSWYQQALGQGPQFIFQYYEEEERQRGNFPDRFSGHQFPNYSSELNVNALLLGDSALYLCASSLGTAFRDTIYFGEGSWLTVV.

The rearrangement uses TRBV6-1 and TRBJ1-4; D may be TRBD1 (6 bases). CDR3 size: 15 residues. V dropped 1 base and J dropped 7 bases, with 13 bases sitting between them. Germline CDR1 MNHNS, CDR2 SASEGT. CDR3 in DNA: TGTGCCAGCAGTGAAGGCGAGGGGGGAGGTGAAAAACTGTTTTTT. Its translation: CASSEGEGGGEKLFF.

This clone was seen only once. This chain links TRBV6-5 with TRBJ2-7, with 7 bases that match TRBD1. Losses at the gene ends were 6 bases for V and 7 bases for J; bases not matched to a gene: 3. This CDR3 region has 11 residues. Germline values: CDR1 MNHEY, CDR2 SVGAGI. The CDR3, as DNA: TGTGCCAGCAGGCTGACAGGGGAGCAGTACTTC. Its protein is CASRLTGEQYF.

This clone came up a few times. The V call is TRBV6-1, the J call TRBJ1-4, with D possibly being TRBD1 (6 bases). V gave up 9 bases and J gave up 2 bases, with 10 bases separating them. CDR1 and CDR2 from the germline V gene are MNHNS and SASEGT. The CDR3 contains 13 residues. The CDR3 spells CASTGSTNEKLFF. Written as DNA, the CDR3 is TGTGCCAGTACAGGGTCGACTAATGAAAAACTGTTTTTT.

This rearrangement joins TRBV6-5 to TRBJ1-4; TRBD1 matches at 9 bases. V trimming: 6 bases; J trimming: 5 bases; junction bases outside the gene matches: 4. The CDR3 contains 14 residues. Germline CDR1 MNHEY, CDR2 SVGAGI. CDR3 residues: CASRRQGVNEKLFF. Written as DNA, the CDR3 is TGTGCCAGCAGACGACAGGGGGTCAATGAAAAACTGTTTTTT.

Of note for this clone: The sample has other DNA sequences that encode this CDR3 too. The rearrangement uses TRBV7-9 and TRBJ2-7; no firm D call. Germline-derived CDR1 and CDR2 are SEHNR and FQNEAQ (reference sequence). V lost 5 bases and J 3 bases, leaving 5 bases between the germline ends. CDR3 size: 11 residues. This CDR3 is CASSTYYEQYF. DNA for the CDR3: TGTGCCAGCAGCACCTACTACGAGCAGTACTTC.